The source of this T cell receptor (beta chain) is a study of identical twins. Template switching (which added a universal primer site) was used, and cDNA carried unique molecular identifiers. TCRdb re-called the 5' RACE reads with MiXCR, one entry per CDR3 protein. The table includes around 450,000 distinct CDR3 sequences, 12% to 15% detected once. In the case of this clonotype: The antigen is unknown.

V gave up 7 bases and J gave up 6 bases; unmatched junction bases: 19. Germline values: CDR1 SGHRS, CDR2 YFSETQ. The CDR3 length is 19 residues. Study outcomes and limitations: Whereas memory repertoires showed no such difference, abundant cord blood beta clonotypes carried fewer insertions. Out-of-frame alpha sequences that twins shared showed excess low generation probability.

The same data also went into a second study, on yellow fever vaccine responses in identical twins. This second study says: Twins reportedly mounted vaccine T cell responses that seemed partly convergent, partly personalized.

The TCR comes from a woman aged 18 to 35 in good health. V usage is TRBV5-1 and J usage is TRBJ2-3, with 14 bases identical to TRBD2. The sequenced sample was CD4+ T cells sorted from blood. This CDR3 is CASLGGFGPTSGGADTQYF. The CDR3 DNA follows: TGCGCCAGCCTAGGAGGCTTTGGACCGACTAGCGGGGGGGCTGATACGCAGTATTTT.